This note documents a single TCR beta chain sequence. Its antigen has not been determined. Nothing much larger sits one base from this clone, and base qualities are not available. V and J are truncated by 4 bases and 4 bases respectively, leaving an intervening sequence of 11 bases. From the cysteine through the phenylalanine, the CDR3 covers 13 amino acids. CDR3 DNA only is kept here, 39 bases in frame from base 1. The germline V gene provides CDR1 SQVTM and CDR2 ANQGSEA. This sample was sequenced with an Illumina NovaSeq 6000. TCRalpha and TCRbeta cDNA libraries were constructed by 5'RACE with constant-segment primers, with sample barcodes and unique molecular identifiers being introduced. RNA was extracted from every sample with Trizol reagent. Amplification of the libraries took two PCR steps, and the second step added a second sample barcode plus Illumina TruSeq adapters. Sequencing of the libraries was done on an Illumina NovaSeq, producing 2 x 150 bp paired-end reads. The original pipeline was this. Demultiplexing of reads and collapsing into UMI-guided consensus sequences were performed with migec v1.2.7. Using mixcr v2.1.11, UMI consensuses were aligned to TRA and TRB V and J templates and then assembled into clonotypes. Clonotypes were classified as expanded or contracted when called significant by both edgeR and NoisET, with noise models trained on biological replicates. For edgeR calls, a false discovery rate-adjusted p below 0.01 and a log2 fold-change threshold of 1 were applied. As an exploratory analysis of dynamics, max-normalized trajectories of the 1000 most abundant clonotypes were examined by PCA with hierarchical clustering. Separately sequenced CD4+ and CD8+ repertoires were used to assign a CD4 or CD8 phenotype to each responding clone. TCRdb reworked the public reads: Q25 trimming with fastp, MiXCR clone assembly, productive beta chains retained. Rows with a matching CDR3 protein are joined into one entry that keeps the most common DNA and genes. TCRdb, not the authors, supplied the V and J calls. The sample table contains 200,000 or so distinct CDR3 sequences; only one count was recorded for approximately 16% of them. The top ten constitute about 2.4% of the sample.

Ficoll-Paque density gradient centrifugation was the method used to isolate PBMCs. The entry originates in a study of T-cell memory formation after mild COVID-19 (dated by TCRdb to the early 2020s). In the study overall: TCR sequence clusters from the two donors were largely donor specific. Two young, previously healthy adult volunteers made up the cohort, one male and one female. Longitudinal TCRalpha and TCRbeta repertoire sequencing tracked T-cell clones expanding and contracting after mild COVID-19 in a couple of donors. Findings and caveats that apply to the study as a whole: Clones that contracted from day 15 to 85 showed balanced CD4/CD8 phenotypes, whereas a second wave of clones that expanded from day 15 to 37 leaned towards CD4+. Some responding clones were found in pre-infection memory, which suggests that pre-existing cross-reactive memory T cells took part in the SARS-CoV-2 response. The study covered only a couple of mild cases, and larger cohorts including severe cases with pre-infection samples were considered necessary. Contracting CD4+ clones appeared mostly in the CM and EM memory subsets, whereas CD8+ clones were enriched in EMRA. SARS-CoV-2 specificity was not confirmed for the second-wave clones peaking on day 37.

Source material: PBMCs or a T cell subset sorted from them (not recorded which). This receptor chain uses TRBV29-1 and TRBJ2-1; there is no confident call for the D gene. The receptor was derived from an adult woman who had mild COVID-19 (a few samples of this study predate the infection). The sample titles of this study are shuffled in the database, so cell type and time point are left out; the donor was told from shared clones. The CDR3 here reads CSVVGQVYNEQFF. The nucleotides are TGCAGCGTTGTCGGTCAGGTATACAATGAGCAGTTCTTC.